These 14 T cell receptor beta chains share one sample of origin, sequenced in a study of cytomegalovirus exposure and HLA in healthy donors. 13 Jbeta primers and 60 Vbeta primers were used for the PCR. TCRdb's copy holds only in-frame clones and misses some; the assay was immunoSEQ multiplex PCR. This table holds approximately 260,000 clones, around four fifths found once. Sequences were obtained from PBMCs. These receptors originate from a woman aged 40 to 50 in good health and CMV-seropositive.

J is TRBJ1-3 and V is TRBV5-6; 11 bases match TRBD1. The CDR3 is 17 residues long. With V trimmed by 3 bases and J by 2 bases, 7 bases remained unmatched. Germline loops: CDR1 SGHDT, CDR2 YYEEEE. CDR3 DNA sequence: TGTGCCAGCAGCTGGAGGACAGGGGGCGAGGCTGGAAACACCATATATTTT. Translated: CASSWRTGGEAGNTIYF.

J is TRBJ2-3 and V is TRBV7-7; TRBD2 might be the D (5 bases). V was trimmed by 5 bases and J by 10 bases, leaving 13 bases between them. The CDR3 totals 12 residues. Germline CDR1 and CDR2: SSHAT and FNYEAQ (reference sequence). The CDR3 region has the DNA TGTGCCAGCAGCCGGACTGTAGGCCCGCAGTATTTT. Translation: CASSRTVGPQYF.

The CDR3, as DNA: TGTGCCAGCAGCCCGGGGGGGACCTACGAGCAGTACTTC. Amino acid sequence: CASSPGGTYEQYF. The chain employs TRBV7-3 and TRBJ2-7; 8 nucleotides line up with TRBD2. V shed 5 bases, J shed 2 bases, and the junction held 2 bases outside the gene matches. The germline V gene encodes CDR1 SGHTA and CDR2 FQGTGA. CDR3 size: 13 residues. Full variable domain (missing parts from reference TRBV7-3 and TRBJ2-7): GAGVSQTPSNKVTEKGKYVELRCDPISGHTALYWYRQSLGQGPEFLIYFQGTGAADDSGLPNDRFFAVRPEGSVSTLKIQRTERGDSAVYLCASSPGGTYEQYFGPGTRLTVT.

V gene TRBV7-6 combines with J gene TRBJ2-1, with 9 bases matching TRBD1. The V gene end was trimmed by 5 bases and the J gene end by 1 base; junction bases not matched to a gene: 3. Germline V CDR1 and CDR2: SGHVS, FNYEAQ. The CDR3 runs 15 residues. The chain's CDR3 is CASSRQGESYNEQFF. The DNA for the CDR3 is TGTGCCAGCAGCCGACAGGGGGAGTCCTACAATGAGCAGTTCTTC.

The chain employs TRBV5-6 and TRBJ2-7, with 8 bases aligning to TRBD2. The germline V gene has CDR1 SGHDT and CDR2 YYEEEE. This CDR3 has 15 residues. J lost 2 bases, V lost 0 bases, and 4 bases had no gene match. CDR3: CASSLAGGIPYEQYF. CDR3 DNA sequence: TGTGCCAGCAGCTTGGCGGGGGGGATCCCCTACGAGCAGTACTTC.

This rearrangement joins TRBV7-8 to TRBJ1-1; 7 positions agree with TRBD1. The CDR3 length is 16 residues. Germline lookup yields CDR1 SGHVS and CDR2 FQNEAQ. The V gene end was trimmed by 6 bases and the J gene end by 6 bases; junction bases not matched to a gene: 16. The CDR3 nucleotides read TGTGCCAGCAGAGCCGGGACAGACCTTCCGGGAGCTGAAGCTTTCTTT. This gives the protein CASRAGTDLPGAEAFF.

A few counts support this clone. The genes are TRBV28 and TRBJ2-1; 11 bases line up with TRBD2. CDR1 and CDR2 from the germline V gene are MDHEN and SYDVKM. V dropped 3 bases and J dropped 5; count of bases not matched to a gene: 3. The CDR3 is made up of 15 amino acids. As DNA, the CDR3 is TGTGCCAGCAGTTTGGCGACTAGCGGGGACAATGAGCAGTTCTTC. Protein sequence: CASSLATSGDNEQFF.

This clone has a handful of counts. The CDR3 DNA is TGTGCCAGTAGTCGGCTGACTAGCCCGCCCTACAATGAGCAGTTCTTC. It translates to CASSRLTSPPYNEQFF. This chain connects TRBV19 to TRBJ2-1, with 7 bases identical to TRBD2. The CDR3 has 16 amino acids. V shed 5 bases and J 2 bases; nucleotides not matched to a gene: 9. Germline assignment: CDR1 LNHDA and CDR2 SQIVND (reference sequence).

This chain's CDR3 is CASRKPGTEQETQYF. CDR3 bases: TGTGCCAGCAGAAAACCAGGGACAGAACAAGAGACCCAGTACTTC. The chain has TRBV7-2 and TRBJ2-5; TRBD1 agrees at 7 bases. With 6 bases clipped from V and 2 bases from J, the junction kept 9 bases outside the gene matches. The CDR3 is 15 residues long. Germline V gene data show CDR1 as SGHTA and CDR2 as FQGNSA. The full variable domain, completed using reference TRBV7-2 and TRBJ2-5, is GAGVSQSPSNKVTEKGKDVELRCDPISGHTALYWYRQSLGQGLEFLIYFQGNSAPDKSGLPSDRFSAERTGGSVSTLTIQRTQQEDSAVYLCASRKPGTEQETQYFGPGTRLLVL.

The chain has TRBV7-9 and TRBJ1-1; 9 bases line up with TRBD1. The junction had 15 bases not matched to a gene; V was cut back by 7 bases and J by 0 bases. This CDR3 is built from 18 residues. CDR1 is SEHNR and CDR2 is FQNEAQ in the germline V gene (reference sequence). The CDR3 region has the DNA TGTGCCAGCAAAGGCCGCATACAGGGGGCTGGTATGAACACTGAAGCTTTCTTT. This translates into CASKGRIQGAGMNTEAFF.

The V gene is TRBV19, the J gene TRBJ1-2; 8 bases agree with TRBD1. The CDR3 runs 15 residues. Trimming cost V 4 bases and J 5 bases; bases outside gene matches: 9. Per the germline V gene, CDR1 is LNHDA and CDR2 is SQIVND (reference sequence). As DNA, the CDR3 is TGTGCCAGTAGTAGGGCCTCGCAGGGGGCATATGGCTACACCTTC. Its translation: CASSRASQGAYGYTF.

This clone was counted only a few times. V usage is TRBV7-9 and J usage is TRBJ2-7; 9 nucleotides align to TRBD2. This CDR3 contains 16 residues. The V gene's germline CDR1 is SEHNR and CDR2 FQNEAQ (reference sequence). Germline trimming cut 4 bases from V and 3 bases from J; bases unmatched to any gene: 10. The DNA of the CDR3 is TGTGCCAGCAGCTCGACTAGCGGAGGGGGGAACTACGAGCAGTACTTC. Encoded protein: CASSSTSGGGNYEQYF.

The rearrangement links TRBV27 to TRBJ1-1; D may be TRBD1 (6 bases). The germline V gene has CDR1 MNHEY and CDR2 SMNVEV (reference sequence). V was clipped by 5 bases and J by 1 base, with 11 bases between them. The CDR3 has 14 amino acids. The CDR3 protein is CASSLMTGNTEAFF. The CDR3 region has the DNA TGTGCCAGCAGTCTAATGACAGGGAACACTGAAGCTTTCTTT.

The V gene is TRBV4-1, the J gene TRBJ2-2; D is perhaps TRBD1 (5 bases). Looked up from germline, CDR1 is MGHRA and CDR2 is YSYEKL. This CDR3 comprises 16 residues. V was clipped by 3 bases and J by 5 bases, with 16 bases between them. The CDR3 DNA follows: TGCGCCAGCAGCCAGGAAACAAATCGACAGACCGGGGAGCTGTTTTTT. Protein sequence: CASSQETNRQTGELFF.